Given below is one TCR beta chain in context. No antigen is known for it. The data originate from a study of CD8+ T cells in alopecia areata. Regarding the study as a whole: Scalp specimens additionally yield sequences from normal skin's resident alphabeta T cells.

cDNA serving as the sequencing template came from extracted, reverse transcribed RNA. Produced via immunoSEQ multiplex PCR; TCRdb's table is partial and in-frame only. The profile shows some 130,000 clones, approximately 49% of them singletons. Researchers gathered lesional scalp punch biopsies and peripheral blood from patients with alopecia areata. Looked up from germline, CDR1 is GTSNPN and CDR2 is SVGIG (reference sequence). V lost 6 bases and J lost 5, with 3 bases in between. This CDR3 region has 9 residues. Sample: CD8+ T cells sorted from blood, taken at week 0. The TCR was taken from a human donor with alopecia areata. This chain uses TRBV30 with TRBJ2-3; D remains unclear. CDR3 region: CACGDTQYF. CDR3 sequence (DNA): TGTGCCTGTGGAGATACGCAGTATTTT.